This T cell receptor (beta chain) was retrieved from a study of T cells in Graves' hyperthyroidism and ophthalmopathy (dated by TCRdb to between 2018 and 2021). For the wider study: Peripheral blood was sampled at the time of initial diagnosis, prior to any treatment. To identify TCR V-J signatures that set the groups apart, the researchers used a discovery cohort of 90 to 100 patients, made up of around 40 with Graves' ophthalmopathy and some 56 with stable Graves' hyperthyroidism. In more than five Graves' hyperthyroidism patients, the study also compared T-cell repertoires from thyroid tissue with T-cell repertoires from blood. TCR Vbeta CDR3 sequencing of roughly 140 peripheral blood samples (under 45 ophthalmopathy, 75 hyperthyroidism and roughly 17 progressor patients) is reported in the paper. Whether ophthalmopathy could be predicted prospectively was tested in an independent validation cohort made up of about 20 hyperthyroidism patients plus 17 patients who later progressed to ophthalmopathy. Once sampling was done, hyperthyroidism patients were given methimazole at a starting dose of 30 mg daily, whereas ophthalmopathy patients were given high-dose intravenous methylprednisolone. For training and testing, the 100 or so patients in the discovery cohort were randomly divided in a 7:3 ratio. Paper-wide results and their limitations: Blood samples also contained most of the expanded thyroid clonotypes (frequency above 0.001), which suggests that blood repertoires may reflect thyroid immune responses. Sample size was not statistically predetermined, and blinding of investigators to group allocation was not performed. In validation, the model predicted progression to ophthalmopathy a median of around six months before onset, with roughly 70% sensitivity and roughly 79% specificity. A model built on a 13 V-J signature distinguished ophthalmopathy from stable hyperthyroidism, reaching 87.88% sensitivity and 81.08% specificity in cross-validation and 80%/75% in testing.

The cysteine opens and the phenylalanine closes a CDR3 of 13 amino acids. Just the 39-base CDR3 DNA is kept, in frame starting at base 1. According to the germline V gene, CDR1 reads SGHVS and CDR2 reads FNYEAQ. TCR beta CDR3 regions were amplified from RNA transcripts. The first round of RT-PCR for the TCR CDR3 was performed with the HTBI primer set and the Qiagen OneStep RT-PCR kit. Libraries were constructed in a second round of multiplex PCR, after which size selection and purification were carried out. Paired-end sequencing of the libraries was performed with 100 bp reads on an Illumina HiSeq2000. As for the original processing: SOAPnuke was used to process the raw data, throwing out any read that contained adapters or uncalled bases, had a mean Phred below 15, or lacked an exact constant-primer or identifier match. High-quality paired reads were merged using COPE v1.2.5, and each unique nucleotide sequence was defined as a clonotype. MiTCR v1.1 was used to align the clonotypes against IMGT TRBV, TRBD and TRBJ reference segments. The analysis included only V-J combinations with a frequency above 0.0001, which together covered more than 98% of the repertoires. A TCS score was defined as the ratio of F50 (clonal expansion) to E x V (chaos), with BLOSUM62-based TCRdist applied between CDR3 peptides within each V-J. Welch's t-statistics and random forest reduced just over 500 V-J features to 13, which were used in a naive Bayes classifier (R e1071). TCRdb ran its own pipeline on the public reads, namely fastp trimming at Q25 and MiXCR clone calling, and kept in-frame beta chains. Identical CDR3 protein sequences are pooled into one entry, listed with their most common genes and DNA. None of the V and J calls come from the authors' own analysis; TCRdb made them. For this sample there are 270,000 or so distinct CDR3 sequences; roughly 15% appear just once. Of the sample, over 30% is held by the ten largest clones.

Hyperthyroidism patients were newly diagnosed, with disease duration under 2 months, and aged 18 to 65 years. Any patient with an uncontrolled infection, another autoimmune disease, pregnancy or lactation was excluded. Diagnoses relied on clinical symptoms, serum thyroxine and TRAb, thyroid ultrasound and orbital computed tomography. Blood from progressor patients was collected at the time of first diagnosis with hyperthyroidism, before any ophthalmopathy symptoms had appeared. PBMCs were isolated from more than 8 ml of fresh peripheral blood by Ficoll-Paque density gradient centrifugation. Progressor patients were first diagnosed with Graves' hyperthyroidism and then developed ophthalmopathy during follow-up. Total RNA was extracted with Trizol reagent, and quality was checked on an Agilent 2100 Bioanalyzer. In regard to this clonotype: No antigen is known for it. This could be a read error, since a much larger clone is one nucleotide away.

The sequencing sample was made of blood. Here the chain combines TRBV7-6 and TRBJ2-7; there is no confident call for the D gene. The J call could be wrong; TRBJ2-1 is a better fit for the DNA end. The origin of this receptor is a woman in her 50s with Graves' hyperthyroidism that later progressed to Graves' ophthalmopathy. The CDR3 region reads CASSLGVAYEQFF. The DNA is as follows: TGTGCCAGCAGCTTAGGAGTAGCCTACGAGCAGTTCTTC.